This T cell receptor (beta chain) emerged from a study of T cell repertoires in cytomegalovirus infection. Turning to the study itself: CMV epitopes used comprised recently identified HLA-C-restricted ones and well-studied HLA-B-restricted ones.

TCRdb analysed the reads with MiXCR anew, one entry per CDR3 protein. The sample carries 28,000 or so distinct CDR3 sequences, 15% to 20% recorded once. Concerning this clonotype itself: Its antigen is unidentified.

Findings and caveats of the study: Pooled public TCR beta family frequency picked out CMV carriers with the relevant HLA.

The CDR3 runs 12 residues. Germline V CDR1 and CDR2: MNHNY, SVGAGI (reference sequence). V was shortened by 5 bases and J by 4 bases, with 9 bases between the two germline ends. The sequenced sample was CD8+ T cells from cultured PBMCs, obtained from culture after CMV antigen stimulation. The rearrangement joins TRBV6-6 to TRBJ2-7; D unresolved. This clonotype was obtained from a human donor in good health (CMV status not recorded). Some clones in this sample may be carry-over from other donors' samples. The CDR3 bases are TGTGCCAGCAGTGGCCTGAATTACGAGCAGTACTTC. Its protein is CASSGLNYEQYF.